This T cell receptor (beta chain) was documented in a study of cytomegalovirus exposure and HLA in healthy donors. Study-wide results and caveats: There were under 200 TCR beta chains listed as cytomegalovirus-associated.

For this clone: Antigen: not known.

PCR amplification relied on 60 Vbeta primers (plus 13 Jbeta primers). In the source study's methods: Around 76 million unique TCR beta chains, roughly 10 million shared, were counted in a later analysis. The table came from immunoSEQ multiplex PCR; TCRdb's copy has only in-frame clones and leaves some out. V and J calls and clone size follow that table, whereas D and trimming were derived from the DNA. This sample carries some 65,000 clones, around four fifths of them seen once, and the ten largest clones take over 2.5%. This CDR3 has 14 amino acids. The junction had 4 bases not matched to a gene; V was cut back by 7 bases and J by 5 bases. Germline assignment: CDR1 SQVTM and CDR2 ANQGSEA.

The sequencing input was PBMCs. The chain links TRBV29-1 to TRBJ1-6, with 11 bases lining up with TRBD1. The clonotype comes from a girl aged 5-17 years in good health and CMV-seropositive. The CDR3 DNA reads TGCAGCGCGAGGACAGGGGGCAATAATTCACCCCTCCACTTT. It is translated as CSARTGGNNSPLHF.